The clone carrying this T cell receptor beta chain showed up just once. Its cognate antigen is unknown. Measured with immunoSEQ multiplex PCR; TCRdb has only the in-frame clones, and not every one. Of 69,000 or so clones listed, approximately 94% are singletons. The data originate from a study of T cell clonotyping in hematopoietic cell transplantation. The length of the CDR3 is 19 residues. The germline V gene encodes CDR1 LNHDA and CDR2 SQIVND (reference sequence). V was pared by 7 bases and J by 2 bases, with 20 bases of the junction left unmatched. Notes on the study in general: Broader posttransplant TCR repertoire diversity was predicted by graft donor and pretransplant recipient Inverse Simpson Index values.

This sequence was found in a man aged 45-60 years in good health. Some clones in this sample may be carry-over from other donors' samples. The source material was peripheral blood mononuclear cells. The chain employs TRBV19 and TRBJ1-2, with 9 bases fitting TRBD1. DNA of the CDR3: TGTGCCAGTACCAATGGGGGGGGAACCGGGACAGGGAGGAACTATGGCTACACCTTC. As protein: CASTNGGGTGTGRNYGYTF.